What follows are 21 T cell receptor beta chains derived from one specimen sequenced in a study of T cell changes during pregnancy in multiple sclerosis. Method: immunoSEQ multiplex PCR; TCRdb's copy keeps in-frame clones and lacks some. The sample holds over 10,000 clones; approximately 86% are singletons and the top ten take roughly 15%. The sample here was CD8+ T cells from peripheral blood mononuclear cells, taken in the second trimester of pregnancy. The receptors here all came from a female donor in good health, enrolled as a control in a pregnancy study.

The chain combines TRBV7-9 with TRBJ2-7; TRBD2 aligns across 7 bases. The trim removed 5 bases at V and 1 base at J, leaving 5 bases unmatched. The CDR3 spans 14 residues. The germline CDR1 and CDR2 sequences are SEHNR and FQNEAQ (reference sequence). This chain's CDR3 is CASSSRDYSYEQYF. DNA of the CDR3: TGTGCCAGCAGCAGCCGGGACTATTCCTACGAGCAGTACTTC.

The genes are TRBV5-8 and TRBJ1-1; 7 bases match TRBD1. The trim removed 4 bases at V and 3 bases at J, leaving 6 bases unmatched. Germline V gene lookup returns CDR1 SGHTS and CDR2 YDEGEE. The CDR3 covers 14 residues. The CDR3 DNA reads as TGTGCCAGCAGCCCCGAAGACAGGGACACTGAAGCTTTCTTT. Its translation is CASSPEDRDTEAFF.

A few counts support this clone. The chain has TRBV15 and TRBJ1-1; D uncertain. The CDR3 loop spans 13 amino acids. Germline-derived CDR1 and CDR2 are LNHNV and YYDKDF (reference sequence). V was clipped by 9 bases and J by 3 bases, with 14 bases between them. The CDR3 DNA sequence: TGTGCCACGGCTCCACGAGGAGACACTGAAGCTTTCTTT. The encoded protein is CATAPRGDTEAFF.

The chain joins TRBV5-1 to TRBJ2-7, with TRBD1 as a possible D gene (6 bases). The CDR3 length is 14 residues. The germline V and J ends were trimmed by 2 bases and 5 bases, with 14 bases remaining between them. Per the germline V gene, CDR1 is SGHRS and CDR2 is YFSETQ. The CDR3 region is CASSFRTDRDEQYF. CDR3 nucleotides: TGCGCCAGCAGCTTTCGGACAGACCGGGACGAGCAGTACTTC.

This chain connects TRBV4-1 to TRBJ2-3; 11 positions match TRBD2. The V segment lost 0 bases and the J segment 2 bases; nucleotides outside the gene matches: 4. Germline V gene data show CDR1 as MGHRA and CDR2 as YSYEKL. The CDR3 loop spans 17 amino acids. CDR3 DNA sequence: TGCGCCAGCAGCCAAGAGGGTAGCGGGAGGGCCACAGATACGCAGTATTTT. Translated: CASSQEGSGRATDTQYF.

The CDR3 reads CASSSPAGAFNEKLFF. The CDR3 DNA is TGTGCCAGCAGCTCCCCCGCGGGGGCTTTTAATGAAAAACTGTTTTTT. V is TRBV21-1 and J is TRBJ1-4. TRBV21-1 counts as a pseudogene. This CDR3 region has 16 residues.

This chain connects TRBV9 to TRBJ1-1; the match to TRBD1 covers 11 bases. This CDR3 region has 12 residues. The germline CDR1 and CDR2 sequences are SGDLS and YYNGEE. With 4 bases clipped from V and 12 bases from J, the junction kept 5 bases outside the gene matches. This CDR3 reads CASSPRTGGSFF. The CDR3 DNA reads TGTGCCAGCAGCCCACGGACAGGGGGCTCTTTCTTT.

The chain uses TRBV5-1 and TRBJ1-4; D might be TRBD1 (6 bases). V shed 4 bases and J shed 8 bases, with 15 bases lying between them. The CDR3 consists of 14 residues. From germline, CDR1 is SGHRS and CDR2 YFSETQ. In nucleotides, the CDR3 is TGCGCCAGCAGCCTAGGACAGCTCTCCGAAAAACTGTTTTTT. This sequence encodes CASSLGQLSEKLFF.

V and J are TRBV29-1 and TRBJ1-1; no definite D call. The germline gives CDR1 SQVTM, CDR2 ANQGSEA. CDR3 length: 10 residues. Trimming shortened V by 7 bases and J by 2 bases, and 5 bases separated the two germline ends. DNA for the CDR3: TGCAGCGCTGTTAACACTGAAGCTTTCTTT. Protein sequence: CSAVNTEAFF.

The genes are TRBV11-2 and TRBJ2-5; a weak D match, TRBD1 (5 bases). The CDR3 covers 14 residues. Germline V gene lookup returns CDR1 SGHAT and CDR2 FQNNGV. Trimming took 4 bases from V and 1 from J, leaving 10 bases between them. CDR3 protein: CASSSFDSQETQYF. CDR3 nucleotide sequence: TGTGCCAGCAGCTCATTCGACAGCCAAGAGACCCAGTACTTC.

The chain carries TRBV5-6 and TRBJ2-7, with D unclear. V lost 5 bases to trimming and J lost 3 bases, with 6 bases between them. Germline V gene data show CDR1 as SGHDT and CDR2 as YYEEEE. CDR3 length: 11 amino acids. CDR3 DNA sequence: TGTGCCAGCAGTTCGGGCTACGAGCAGTACTTC. Its protein product is CASSSGYEQYF.

This sequence joins TRBV2 and TRBJ2-1; D is possibly TRBD2 (5 bases). Trimming removed 6 bases from V and 4 bases from J, with 7 bases in between. The CDR3 consists of 12 residues. The germline CDR1 and CDR2 sequences are SNHLY and FYNNEI. The CDR3 DNA reads as TGTGCCAGCAGCGGACTTTACAATGAGCAGTTCTTC. This translates into CASSGLYNEQFF.

The J gene is TRBJ2-1, the V gene TRBV7-9, with TRBD2 identical over 7 bases. Germline V gene data show CDR1 as SEHNR and CDR2 as FQNEAQ (reference sequence). Unmatched junction bases numbered 10, after V lost 5 bases and J lost 3 bases. This CDR3 spans 16 amino acids. CDR3: CASSPRAGENYNEQFF. CDR3 DNA: TGTGCCAGCAGCCCCCGGGCGGGAGAGAACTACAATGAGCAGTTCTTC.

This clone is medium-sized by share. The rearrangement uses TRBV27 and TRBJ2-1; 9 bases fit TRBD2. Germline CDR1 and CDR2: MNHEY and SMNVEV (reference sequence). The V gene end was trimmed by 3 bases and the J gene end by 10 bases; junction bases not matched to a gene: 10. The CDR3 covers 15 residues. This CDR3 reads CASSFGLAGFGEQFF. The CDR3 coding sequence is TGTGCCAGCAGTTTCGGGCTAGCGGGATTTGGCGAGCAGTTCTTC.

The chain uses TRBV9 and TRBJ1-2, with 7 bases that match TRBD1. Germline trimming cut 3 bases from V and 3 bases from J; bases unmatched to any gene: 11. This CDR3 has 16 residues. Germline lookup yields CDR1 SGDLS and CDR2 YYNGEE. The CDR3 spells CASSADRAGVDYGYTF. Written as DNA, the CDR3 is TGTGCCAGCAGCGCAGACAGGGCGGGCGTTGACTATGGCTACACCTTC.

This clone is a singleton in its sample. The chain recombines TRBV2 with TRBJ2-7; 10 positions match TRBD1. The V segment lost 6 bases and the J segment 3 bases; nucleotides outside the gene matches: 8. Looked up from germline, CDR1 is SNHLY and CDR2 is FYNNEI. This CDR3 has 15 amino acids. The CDR3 loop reads CASSATGGGLYEQYF. Here the CDR3 DNA reads TGTGCCAGCAGCGCGACAGGGGGCGGCCTCTACGAGCAGTACTTC.

This clone has just one count. The V and J genes are TRBV7-9 and TRBJ2-1, with TRBD2 identical over 12 bases. Germline CDR1 and CDR2: SEHNR and FQNEAQ (reference sequence). The CDR3 length is 17 residues. J gave up 5 bases and V 5 bases, and 10 bases lay outside the gene matches. The CDR3 coding sequence is TGTGCCAGCAGCATACTCCCTAGCGGGGGGGATGACAATGAGCAGTTCTTC. Protein: CASSILPSGGDDNEQFF.

This clone was counted once. The V call is TRBV27, the J call TRBJ2-5; perhaps TRBD1 as D (6 bases). This CDR3 region has 15 residues. V was clipped by 1 base and J by 5 bases, with 14 bases between them. Germline V gene lookup returns CDR1 MNHEY and CDR2 SMNVEV (reference sequence). This CDR3 reads CASSLYPGVSETQYF. The DNA for the CDR3 is TGTGCCAGCAGTTTATACCCAGGGGTGAGCGAGACCCAGTACTTC.

J is TRBJ1-2 and V is TRBV11-2; D is unresolved. V lost 5 bases, J lost 0 bases, and 10 bases lay in between. Germline CDR1 reads SGHAT; CDR2 reads FQNNGV. The CDR3 consists of 14 residues. The CDR3 region is CASSTTAANYGYTF. CDR3 bases: TGTGCCAGCAGCACTACCGCCGCTAACTATGGCTACACCTTC.

The chain has TRBV19 and TRBJ1-1; perhaps TRBD1 as D (6 bases). Trimming took off 3 bases at V and 3 bases at J, with 11 bases between the two ends. This CDR3 comprises 14 residues. In germline, CDR1 is LNHDA, CDR2 SQIVND (reference sequence). The CDR3 sequence is CASSIWSGDTEAFF. In DNA, the CDR3 is TGTGCCAGTAGTATTTGGTCAGGGGACACTGAAGCTTTCTTT.

V usage is TRBV2 and J usage is TRBJ1-2, with no clear D. Germline V gene sequence: CDR1 SNHLY, CDR2 FYNNEI. The V end was cut by 3 bases, the J end by 2 bases, with 7 bases between. The CDR3 is 13 amino acids. CDR3 sequence: CASSETGNYGYTF. CDR3 bases: TGTGCCAGCAGTGAGACGGGGAACTATGGCTACACCTTC.